These T cell receptor beta chains were read from a single sample in a study of blood T cell repertoires in COVID-19. Only in-frame clones appear in the TCRdb table, and some are missing; sequencing was by immunoSEQ multiplex PCR. The sample lists 100,000 to 150,000 clones, over 75% occurring once. The sample was peripheral blood. These receptors were taken from a woman aged 70-85 years with acute or convalescent COVID-19. Each CDR3 is given with its conserved first and last residue. Each record gives: V gene, J gene, clone size, D gene, CDR3 DNA, CDR3 protein. A D gene is named only where the DNA matches it firmly. Size is omitted from some rows. Given values are once, few, many or a class for expanded clones.

TRBV7-2,TRBJ2-1,few,TRBD1,TGTGCCAGCAGCTTATCCCAGGGGGCCTACAATGAGCAGTTCTTC,CASSLSQGAYNEQFF
TRBV10-3,TRBJ2-7,few,TRBD2,TGTGCCATCAGTGAGAGCGGGGGGGTTTACGAGCAGTACTTC,CAISESGGVYEQYF
TRBV19,TRBJ1-1,-,-,TGTGCCAGTAGTATTCGACAAATGAACACTGAAGCTTTCTTT,CASSIRQMNTEAFF
TRBV7-9,TRBJ1-1,-,-,TGTGCCAGCGCGACATCCGTTGGGGCTTTCTTT,CASATSVGAFF
TRBV27,TRBJ2-5,-,TRBD2,TGTGCCAGCAGTCGCAAGACTAGCGGGGCCCCTGGATGGGAGACCCAGTACTTC,CASSRKTSGAPGWETQYF
TRBV14,TRBJ1-1,-,-,TGTGCCAGCAGCCAAGGGGGGAGGATCGCTGAAGCTTTCTTT,CASSQGGRIAEAFF
TRBV4-1,TRBJ2-1,-,-,TGCGCCAGCAGCCAAGTTCGACAGCCCAATGAGCAGTTCTTC,CASSQVRQPNEQFF
TRBV24-1,TRBJ1-5,once,TRBD1,TGTGCCACCAGTGTTGGGACAGGCAATCAGCCCCAGCATTTT,CATSVGTGNQPQHF
TRBV5-1,TRBJ1-4,few,-,TGCGCCAGCAGCTTGGGTAGCAGACCTTCTAGGGAAAAACTGTTTTTT,CASSLGSRPSREKLFF
TRBV7-9,TRBJ2-4,-,-,TGTGCCAGCAGCTCTTACGACTTGGACTCTTTAGCCAAAAACATTCAGTACTTC,CASSSYDLDSLAKNIQYF
TRBV7-8,TRBJ1-5,once,-,TGTGCCAGCAGCCCAACGGAGATACAGCCCCAGCATTTT,CASSPTEIQPQHF
TRBV9,TRBJ1-1,-,-,TGTGCCAGCAGCTCCCCCCGGACAGCAATTGTGAACACTGAAGCTTTCTTT,CASSSPRTAIVNTEAFF
TRBV11-3,TRBJ1-2,-,TRBD1,TGTGCCAGCAGTCGGGCCGGGACAGAACTCTATGGCTACACCTTC,CASSRAGTELYGYTF
TRBV19,TRBJ1-2,-,-,TGTGCCAGTGGACCCCGGGCGGGCGGCTACACCTTC,CASGPRAGGYTF
TRBV25-1,TRBJ1-6,-,-,TGTGCCAGCAGTGACGCCGCCCTGAGGATCCCGCTCCACTTT,CASSDAALRIPLHF
TRBV6-2/TRBV6-3,TRBJ2-1,few,TRBD2,TGTGCCAGCAGGCCTACTAGCGGGGTTTACAATGAGCAGTTCTTC,CASRPTSGVYNEQFF
TRBV10-2,TRBJ1-5,few,-,TGCGCCAGCAGTGCAGGGAACAATCAGCCCCAGCATTTT,CASSAGNNQPQHF
TRBV19,TRBJ1-2,-,TRBD1,TGTGCCAGCTCACGGGACAGCCAAGCACAGAACTATGGCTACACCTTC,CASSRDSQAQNYGYTF
TRBV6-5,TRBJ1-2,-,TRBD1,TGTGCCAGCAGGAGCGCGGGACAGAGTTATGGCTACACCTTC,CASRSAGQSYGYTF
TRBV7-3,TRBJ1-6,-,-,TGTGCCAGCAGCCTATACGGGCAGGGGTCTTCACCCCTCCACTTT,CASSLYGQGSSPLHF
TRBV11-2,TRBJ1-1,-,-,TGTGCCAGCAGCTTTATTTCAGGGGCCGGGACTGAAGCTTTCTTT,CASSFISGAGTEAFF
TRBV27,TRBJ2-7,-,TRBD1,TGTGCCAGCAGTCCGATAGGGACAGGAAACGAGCAGTACTTC,CASSPIGTGNEQYF
TRBV7-2,TRBJ1-3,-,-,TGTGCCAGCACCTCTTATCCCAACACCATATATTTT,CASTSYPNTIYF
TRBV2,TRBJ2-3,-,TRBD2,TGTGCCAGCAGTGAAGCGACTAGCGGGGGGGCGTATACGCAGTATTTT,CASSEATSGGAYTQYF
TRBV2,TRBJ1-4,-,-,TGTGCCAGCAGGGGGTTCTCAACAGGGGAAAAACTGTTTTTT,CASRGFSTGEKLFF
TRBV5-1,TRBJ2-1,-,TRBD2,TGCGCCAGCAGCTTGGATACTAGCGGGGGGCTCTACAATGAGCAGTTCTTC,CASSLDTSGGLYNEQFF
TRBV4-1,TRBJ2-7,-,-,TGCGCCAGCAGCCCTTCTCCCCTCAACAGGGCCCACGAGCAGTACTTC,CASSPSPLNRAHEQYF
TRBV3-1/TRBV3-2,TRBJ2-3,once,TRBD2,TGTGCCAGCAGCCAAGATACGCTTCCGCGCGGGGGATTAGATACGCAGTATTTT,CASSQDTLPRGGLDTQYF
TRBV4-1,TRBJ1-2,-,-,TGCGCCAGCAGCCAAGAGATAGTGGGAGTCTATGGCTACACCTTC,CASSQEIVGVYGYTF
TRBV7-9,TRBJ1-2,once,TRBD1,TGTGCCAGCAGCGAGCGGACAGGGAACTATGGCTACACCTTC,CASSERTGNYGYTF
TRBV19,TRBJ2-1,-,TRBD2,TGTGCCAGCACCCCCTCTGCGGGGGTCTCCAATGAGCAGTTCTTC,CASTPSAGVSNEQFF
TRBV11-1,TRBJ2-3,few,-,TGTGCCAGCAGCTTCCCAGGGGTTATAGATACGCAGTATTTT,CASSFPGVIDTQYF
TRBV7-2,TRBJ2-5,once,TRBD2,TGTGCCAGCAGATCCGGGAGGAGCGGGGGGGCCGGCGAGACCCAGTACTTC,CASRSGRSGGAGETQYF
TRBV2,TRBJ1-1,-,-,TGTGCCAGCAGTGAAGCGCGGTTCTATTCGAACACTGAAGCTTTCTTT,CASSEARFYSNTEAFF
TRBV11-2,TRBJ2-5,-,TRBD1,TGTGCCAGCAGCTTGGGACAGGGGTACGAGACCCAGTACTTC,CASSLGQGYETQYF
TRBV6-2/TRBV6-3,TRBJ1-1,-,-,TGTGCCAGCAGTTACTCGGGGCTGGGAAACACTGAAGCTTTCTTT,CASSYSGLGNTEAFF
TRBV5-4,TRBJ1-3,-,TRBD1,TGTGCCAGCAGTTGGGGACAGGGTCCAAACACCATATATTTT,CASSWGQGPNTIYF
TRBV7-3,TRBJ2-2,medium-sized,-,TGTGCCAGCAGCTTACGTAGGACAGAGAACACCGGGGAGCTGTTTTTT,CASSLRRTENTGELFF
TRBV7-2,TRBJ1-5,-,-,TGTGCCAGCAGCTTAGGGGGAGTGCAGCCCCAGCATTTT,CASSLGGVQPQHF
TRBV21-1,TRBJ1-4,-,-,TGTGCCAGCAGCAACTTGGAACAGACTAATGAAAAACTGTTTTTT,CASSNLEQTNEKLFF
TRBV4-3,TRBJ1-6,-,TRBD1,TGCGCCAGCAGTCGAGAAACAGGGGTTAATTCACCCCTCCACTTT,CASSRETGVNSPLHF
TRBV6-5,TRBJ1-4,-,-,TGTGCCAGCAGTATCCACGAGACAGATAATGAAAAACTGTTTTTT,CASSIHETDNEKLFF
TRBV10-3,TRBJ2-3,-,-,TGTGCCATCAGCGGGGGTTCACAAGATACGCAGTATTTT,CAISGGSQDTQYF
TRBV2,TRBJ1-5,-,TRBD1,TGTGCCAGCAGTCGGGTAATCTCAGGGGGACAGCCCCAGCATTTT,CASSRVISGGQPQHF
TRBV18,TRBJ1-1,-,TRBD1,TGTGCCAGCTCACCACCGGGACAGGGTTCTGAAGCTTTCTTT,CASSPPGQGSEAFF
TRBV3-1/TRBV3-2,TRBJ2-5,-,-,TGTGCCAGCAGCCAAGCGCGGGCCTTAGAGACCCAGTACTTC,CASSQARALETQYF
TRBV19,TRBJ2-2,few,TRBD1,TGTGCCAGTAGTATCGGACAGGGAAGCACCGGGGAGCTGTTTTTT,CASSIGQGSTGELFF
TRBV6-2/TRBV6-3,TRBJ1-2,-,TRBD1,TGTGCCAGCAGTTACGGAGGACAGGGGAGAGGCTACACCTTC,CASSYGGQGRGYTF
TRBV5-1,TRBJ1-1,-,-,TGCGCCAGCAGCTTTGGGGGAGGGATGTTTGAAGCTTTCTTT,CASSFGGGMFEAFF
TRBV7-8,TRBJ1-2,-,-,TGTGCCAGCAGCCCCAGCTTGGAGCGTGACTATGGCTACACCTTC,CASSPSLERDYGYTF
TRBV4-2,TRBJ1-1,-,-,TGTGCCAGCAGCCAAGGATACCAACCAGGGTTTGAAGCTTTCTTT,CASSQGYQPGFEAFF
TRBV6-5,TRBJ1-6,-,-,TGTGCCAGCAAGCCGGGAGTAAATTCACCCCTCCACTTT,CASKPGVNSPLHF
TRBV20-1,TRBJ1-1,-,-,TGCAGTGCTAGTATGGGAGAAAACACTGAAGCTTTCTTT,CSASMGENTEAFF
TRBV7-3,TRBJ2-7,-,TRBD2,TGTGCCAGCAGCTTATACGGGGGGAAGAACGAGCAGTACTTC,CASSLYGGKNEQYF